Each of the 28 T cell receptor beta chains below was sequenced from the same sample in a study of blood T cells in healthy people across ages. A J-beta primer mix and a sample-barcoded 5' primer were used in a second PCR of about 7 to 12 cycles. MiXCR, applied by TCRdb to the 5' RACE reads, yields one record per CDR3 protein. The sample records some 920,000 distinct CDR3 sequences, roughly half being singletons. Sequenced material: blood. The receptors stem from a woman in her fifties or sixties in good health.

This rearrangement joins TRBV7-9 to TRBJ1-2; D uncertain. The CDR3 extends over 11 amino acids. Germline assignment: CDR1 SEHNR and CDR2 FQNEAQ (reference sequence). Trimming cost V 7 bases and J 8 bases, with 11 bases left between them. In DNA form, the CDR3 reads TGTGCCAGCAACAGACGGGAAGGCTACACCTTC. Translating it yields CASNRREGYTF. The entire variable domain, with the rest obtained from reference TRBV7-9 and TRBJ1-2, is as follows: DTGVSQNPRHKITKRGQNVTFRCDPISEHNRLYWYRQTLGQGPEFLTYFQNEAQLEKSRLLSDRFSAERPKGSFSTLEIQRTEQGDSAMYLCASNRREGYTFGSGTRLTVV.

This clonotype has only a few counts. Here the CDR3 reads CASSHVRGPGEKLFF. CDR3 nucleotide sequence: TGTGCCAGCAGCCATGTACGGGGGCCGGGAGAAAAACTGTTTTTT. This chain uses TRBV7-2 with TRBJ1-4, with D maybe TRBD1 (6 bases). The CDR3 totals 15 residues. In germline, CDR1 is SGHTA, CDR2 FQGNSA. Trimming removed 5 bases at V and 8 bases at J, with 18 bases between.

The chain uses TRBV7-2 and TRBJ2-3; D is perhaps TRBD1 or TRBD2 (6 bases each). The V end was cut by 6 bases, the J end by 0 bases, with 13 bases between. Per germline, CDR1 SGHTA and CDR2 FQGNSA. The CDR3 runs to 15 residues. CDR3 loop: CASSRSGASTDTQYF. DNA for the CDR3: TGTGCCAGCAGTAGGTCGGGGGCTAGCACAGATACGCAGTATTTT. The variable domain in full, with the rest retrieved from reference TRBV7-2 and TRBJ2-3, is GAGVSQSPSNKVTEKGKDVELRCDPISGHTALYWYRQSLGQGLEFLIYFQGNSAPDKSGLPSDRFSAERTGGSVSTLTIQRTQQEDSAVYLCASSRSGASTDTQYFGPGTRLTVL.

The sample holds a few counts of this clonotype. The rearrangement uses TRBV18 and TRBJ2-5, with a tentative D call TRBD2 (6 bases). Trimming took 6 bases from V and 11 from J, leaving 25 bases between them. The germline V gene has CDR1 KGHSH and CDR2 LQKENI. The CDR3 totals 15 residues. CDR3 sequence reads: CASSTTLSAGEVQYF. For the CDR3, the DNA is TGTGCCAGCTCTACCACCCTTAGCGCCGGGGAGGTGCAGTACTTC.

The gene calls are TRBV6-2 or TRBV6-3 and TRBJ1-5; D is undetermined. Germline V gene sequence: CDR1 MNHEY, CDR2 SVGEGT. Trimming cost V 3 bases and J 7 bases, with 10 bases left between them. The CDR3 consists of 13 residues. CDR3: CASSYTVRQPQHF. The CDR3 DNA reads as TGTGCCAGCAGTTATACAGTCCGACAGCCCCAGCATTTT.

This chain links TRBV12-3 or TRBV12-4 with TRBJ2-5; 7 bases line up with TRBD2. The CDR3 covers 14 residues. J was trimmed by 11 bases and V by 6 bases; bases with no gene match: 15. CDR3 sequence (DNA): TGTGCCAGCAGCCCAGGGAGCGGTTCGCGGGAGCAGTACTTC. Translated: CASSPGSGSREQYF.

CDR3 bases: TGTGCCTTAGCGGGCGGCGGGGAGACCCAGTACTTC. It is translated as CALAGGGETQYF. This chain links TRBV21-1 with TRBJ2-5; TRBD2 is the table's D call and was not checked against the DNA. TRBV21-1 is designated a pseudogene. The length of the CDR3 is 12 residues.

The CDR3 reads CAGYRETETQYF. CDR3 sequence (DNA): TGTGCCGGCTATAGGGAAACGGAGACCCAGTACTTC. The rearrangement joins TRBV6-2 or TRBV6-3 to TRBJ2-5; D gene ambiguous. CDR3 length: 12 residues. Trimming stripped 11 bases from V and 5 bases from J, with 15 bases between. CDR1 is MNHEY, CDR2 SVGEGT, per germline.

The chain carries TRBV20-1 and TRBJ2-3; D ambiguous. The V end was cut by 5 bases, the J end by 0 bases, with 12 bases between. CDR1 and CDR2 from the germline V gene are DFQATT and SNEGSKA (reference sequence). This CDR3 is built from 14 residues. Written as DNA, the CDR3 is TGCAGTGCTGCTCTTCGAGCTAGCACAGATACGCAGTATTTT. Protein sequence: CSAALRASTDTQYF.

V usage is TRBV29-1 and J usage is TRBJ2-1, with D possibly TRBD2 on 6 matching bases. The V end lost 2 bases, the J end lost 9 bases, and 14 bases lay between the germline ends. CDR1 SQVTM and CDR2 ANQGSEA come from the germline V gene. The CDR3 loop spans 13 amino acids. Here the CDR3 reads CSVERARGGEQFF. CDR3 in DNA: TGCAGCGTTGAACGGGCGCGGGGAGGTGAGCAGTTCTTC.

The CDR3, as DNA: TGCAGCTTTCGGACAGCACCCTACGAGCAGTACTTC. It specifies CSFRTAPYEQYF. The chain recombines TRBV29-1 with TRBJ2-7; perhaps TRBD1 as D (6 bases). Per germline, CDR1 SQVTM and CDR2 ANQGSEA. The V and J ends lost 8 bases and 2 bases respectively, with 13 bases between them. The CDR3 sequence is 12 residues long.

The gene calls are TRBV7-8 and TRBJ2-5; TRBD1 agrees at 8 bases. The DNA end is a closer match to TRBJ2-7, so the J assignment may be wrong. The CDR3 is 17 amino acids. Germline lookup yields CDR1 SGHVS and CDR2 FQNEAQ. The CDR3 DNA reads TGTGCCAGCAGCTTAGTGAGGTTGCAGGGGGCGGTCTACGAGCAGTACTTC. It encodes CASSLVRLQGAVYEQYF.

The V gene is TRBV12-3 or TRBV12-4, the J gene TRBJ2-6; D unresolved. The CDR3 extends over 13 amino acids. V was shortened by 7 bases and J by 4 bases, with 8 bases between the two germline ends. CDR3 protein: CASKAGGANVLTF. CDR3 nucleotide sequence: TGTGCCAGCAAAGCTGGAGGGGCCAACGTCCTGACTTTC.

A few counts support this clonotype. The CDR3 loop reads CSAPTGDFYEQYF. The CDR3 DNA reads TGCAGTGCTCCTACGGGGGACTTCTACGAGCAGTACTTC. The rearrangement links TRBV20-1 to TRBJ2-7; TRBD2 is a possible D gene (6 bases). The germline CDR1 and CDR2 sequences are DFQATT and SNEGSKA (reference sequence). The CDR3 has 13 amino acids. V was shortened by 5 bases and J by 3 bases, with 14 bases between the two germline ends.

The CDR3 region is CSARSDGDEQFF. CDR3 in DNA: TGCAGTGCTAGGAGTGACGGGGATGAGCAGTTCTTC. The gene calls are TRBV20-1 and TRBJ2-1; D might be TRBD2 (5 bases). In germline, CDR1 is DFQATT, CDR2 SNEGSKA (reference sequence). The CDR3 extends over 12 amino acids. Trimming took 3 bases from V and 8 from J, leaving 11 bases between them.

This clonotype was seen a few times. The chain links TRBV29-1 to TRBJ2-2, with D unresolved. Trimming took off 6 bases at V and 8 bases at J, with 22 bases between the two ends. In germline, CDR1 is SQVTM, CDR2 ANQGSEA. The CDR3 covers 15 residues. The CDR3 sequence is CSVAGRNFGIGELFF. The CDR3 DNA follows: TGCAGCGTAGCCGGACGCAATTTCGGTATTGGGGAGCTGTTTTTT.

The chain is built from TRBV20-1 and TRBJ2-1; possibly TRBD2 for D (6 bases). The CDR3 contains 11 residues. CDR1 is DFQATT, CDR2 SNEGSKA, per germline (reference sequence). Trimming removed 2 bases at V and 15 bases at J, with 14 bases between. The CDR3 DNA follows: TGCAGTGCTAGACTGGCGGAGGGGCGGTTCTTC. It encodes CSARLAEGRFF.

The chain is built from TRBV7-9 and TRBJ2-1, with TRBD2 matching 13 bases. Germline assignment: CDR1 SEHNR and CDR2 FQNEAQ (reference sequence). V lost 6 bases to trimming and J lost 8 bases; unmatched junction nucleotides: 4. The CDR3 extends over 14 amino acids. In nucleotides, the CDR3 is TGTGCCAGCAGACTAGCGGGAGGGCCCCATGAGCAGTTCTTC. This sequence encodes CASRLAGGPHEQFF.

This clonotype was counted a few times. The chain is built from TRBV27 and TRBJ2-7, with TRBD2 identical over 8 bases. V was clipped by 6 bases and J by 6 bases; unmatched bases: 4. This CDR3 has 12 amino acids. Germline V lookup: CDR1 MNHEY, CDR2 SMNVEV (reference sequence). Here the CDR3 DNA reads TGTGCCAGCAGAACCGCGGGGGGCGAGCAGTACTTC. Its translation is CASRTAGGEQYF.

J is TRBJ2-3 and V is TRBV5-1; TRBD2 agrees at 11 bases. This CDR3 region has 16 residues. The V gene end was trimmed by 1 base and the J gene end by 6 bases; junction bases not matched to a gene: 7. Germline V gene lookup returns CDR1 SGHRS and CDR2 YFSETQ. The CDR3 here is CASSLFTSGRADTQYF. CDR3 nucleotide sequence: TGCGCCAGCAGCTTGTTTACTAGCGGGAGAGCTGATACGCAGTATTTT.

The chain employs TRBV5-1 and TRBJ2-1; D is undetermined. This CDR3 contains 13 residues. The germline V gene encodes CDR1 SGHRS and CDR2 YFSETQ. The V end lost 9 bases, the J end lost 0 bases, and 10 bases lay between the germline ends. CDR3 sequence reads: CATTRGSYNEQFF. The CDR3 DNA reads as TGCGCCACCACTCGAGGCTCCTACAATGAGCAGTTCTTC. The complete variable domain, with remaining parts taken from reference TRBV5-1 and TRBJ2-1, reads KAGVTQTPRYLIKTRGQQVTLSCSPISGHRSVSWYQQTPGQGLQFLFEYFSETQRNKGNFPGRFSGRQFSNSRSEMNVSTLELGDSALYLCATTRGSYNEQFFGPGTRLTVL.

The rearrangement joins TRBV4-1 to TRBJ1-5; D possibly corresponds to TRBD1 (5 bases). Germline V gives CDR1 MGHRA, CDR2 YSYEKL. Trimming took off 3 bases at V and 5 bases at J, with 8 bases between the two ends. There are 13 residues in the CDR3. Written as DNA, the CDR3 is TGCGCCAGCAGCCATCCAGGGTATCAGCCCCAGCATTTT. Encoded protein: CASSHPGYQPQHF.

This clonotype was detected once. This chain connects TRBV5-1 to TRBJ1-3, with unresolved D. V lost 0 bases and J 3 bases, leaving 13 bases between the germline ends. This CDR3 comprises 16 residues. Germline V gene data show CDR1 as SGHRS and CDR2 as YFSETQ. The CDR3 DNA follows: TGCGCCAGCAGCTTGGATGTTTCGAGGGTTGGAAACACCATATATTTT. Encoded protein: CASSLDVSRVGNTIYF.

The V and J genes are TRBV5-1 and TRBJ2-7; D is perhaps TRBD1 (6 bases). The V and J ends lost 7 bases and 2 bases respectively, with 13 bases between them. CDR3 length: 13 residues. From germline, CDR1 is SGHRS and CDR2 YFSETQ. Written as DNA, the CDR3 is TGCGCCAGCCGACAGGCTACGACCTACGAGCAGTACTTC. Its protein product is CASRQATTYEQYF.

This clonotype was seen a few times. The J gene is TRBJ1-2, the V gene TRBV6-6; 8 positions agree with TRBD1. The germline gives CDR1 MNHNY, CDR2 SVGAGI (reference sequence). The CDR3 contains 16 residues. V was pared by 6 bases and J by 4 bases, with 13 bases of the junction left unmatched. The CDR3 loop reads CASSPRRQGRPYGYTF. The CDR3 coding sequence is TGTGCCAGCAGCCCACGCCGACAGGGGAGGCCCTATGGCTACACCTTC.

This chain uses TRBV12-3 or TRBV12-4 with TRBJ2-6, with 9 bases fitting TRBD1. The CDR3 is 22 amino acids. J lost 1 base, V lost 3 bases, and 19 bases had no gene match. The CDR3, as DNA: TGTGCCAGCAGTTTCTCTGCATTATTTAGACAGGGGGGCACTTCTGGGGCCAACGTCCTGACTTTC. Its protein is CASSFSALFRQGGTSGANVLTF.

This chain uses TRBV4-3 with TRBJ2-1; no clear D. This CDR3 contains 15 residues. Between the trimmed V and J ends, which lost 0 bases and 4 bases, there was a span of 10 bases. Per germline, CDR1 LGHNA and CDR2 YSLEER. The CDR3 DNA reads as TGCGCCAGCAGCCAAGACAGGAGAAATTACAATGAGCAGTTCTTC. This gives the protein CASSQDRRNYNEQFF.

This clonotype occurred a few times. The chain has TRBV29-1 and TRBJ2-7; the D gene is possibly TRBD1 (6 bases). The V end was cut by 6 bases, the J end by 3 bases, with 12 bases between. The CDR3 is 12 residues long. Germline-derived CDR1 and CDR2 are SQVTM and ANQGSEA. CDR3 in amino acids: CSVPGQSYEQYF. As DNA, the CDR3 is TGCAGCGTCCCTGGACAGAGCTACGAGCAGTACTTC.